This TCR beta chain was sequenced for a study of shared clonotypes between healthy human individuals. Study outcomes and limitations: Sampling covered blood only; tissue repertoires likely differ. Naive CD4 clonotypes overlapped across a few donors at roughly 4.5%.

CDR3 length equals 12 residues. V was cut by 6 bases and J by 10 bases, with 13 bases left in between. CDR1 and CDR2 (germline): MNHEY, SVGAGI. CD4+ cells were split into CD45RA+ naive and CD45RA-negative memory subsets. The authors split each subset's genomic DNA evenly across several immunoSEQ plates. Using immunoSEQ multiplex PCR, the repertoire was profiled, and TCRdb retains in-frame clones only, with some absent. The sample holds some 900,000 clones; 60% to 85% are singletons and the top ten take roughly 1.5%. This clone has just one count. Its antigen is undetermined. The clonotype originates from a man between 18 and 29 years old in good health. V usage is TRBV6-5 and J usage is TRBJ2-1; D call uncertain. The sample was memory CD4+ T cells sorted from blood. The subset: CD45RA-negative fraction. The CDR3 loop reads CASSPTRFEQFF. The CDR3 DNA is TGTGCCAGCAGCCCGACCCGATTCGAGCAGTTCTTC.